This TCR beta chain was sequenced during a study of shared clonotypes between healthy human individuals. Germline V gives CDR1 LNHDA, CDR2 SQIVND (reference sequence). CDR3 length: 13 residues. The V and J ends lost 6 bases and 5 bases, in that order; junction bases with no gene match: 6. Assay: immunoSEQ multiplex PCR; the TCRdb copy retains only in-frame clones and omits some. The sample carries about 490,000 clones, about 84% recorded once. Sequencing was carried out using PBMCs. This receptor was obtained from a woman between 40 and 55 years old in good health. Some clones in this sample may be carry-over from other donors' samples. The chain links TRBV19 to TRBJ1-2, with 7 bases aligning to TRBD1. CDR3 residues: CASRTTGEYGYTF. The CDR3, as DNA: TGTGCCAGTAGGACCACAGGGGAATATGGCTACACCTTC. The whole variable domain, remainder taken from reference TRBV19 and TRBJ1-2, is DGGITQSPKYLFRKEGQNVTLSCEQNLNHDAMYWYRQDPGQGLRLIYYSQIVNDFQKGDIAEGYSVSREKKESFPLTVTSAQKNPTAFYLCASRTTGEYGYTFGSGTRLTVV.